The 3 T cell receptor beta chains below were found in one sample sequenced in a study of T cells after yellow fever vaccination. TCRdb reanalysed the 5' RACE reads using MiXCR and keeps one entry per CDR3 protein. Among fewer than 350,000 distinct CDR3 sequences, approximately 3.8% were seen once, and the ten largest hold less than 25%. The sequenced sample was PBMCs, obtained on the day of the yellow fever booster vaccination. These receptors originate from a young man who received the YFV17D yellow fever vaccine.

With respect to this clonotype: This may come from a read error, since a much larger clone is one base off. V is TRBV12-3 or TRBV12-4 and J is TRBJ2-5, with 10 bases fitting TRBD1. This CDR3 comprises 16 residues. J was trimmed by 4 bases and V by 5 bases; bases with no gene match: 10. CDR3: CASSQGTGERGETQYF. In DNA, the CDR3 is TGTGCCAGCAGTCAGGGGACAGGGGAGAGAGGAGAGACCCAGTACTTC.

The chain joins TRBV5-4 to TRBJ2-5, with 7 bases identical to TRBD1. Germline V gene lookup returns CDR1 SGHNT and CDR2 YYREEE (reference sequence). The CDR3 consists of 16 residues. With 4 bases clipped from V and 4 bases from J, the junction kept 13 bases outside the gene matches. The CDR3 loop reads CASSRDSRLGGETQYF. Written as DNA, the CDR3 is TGTGCCAGCAGCAGGGACAGTCGATTGGGTGGAGAGACCCAGTACTTC.

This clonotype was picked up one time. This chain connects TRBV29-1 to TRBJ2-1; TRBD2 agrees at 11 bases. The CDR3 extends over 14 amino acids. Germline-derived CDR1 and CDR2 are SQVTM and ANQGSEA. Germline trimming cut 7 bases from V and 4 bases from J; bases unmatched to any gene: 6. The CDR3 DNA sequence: TGCAGCGCCACTGCTAGCGGGGGGTACAATGAGCAGTTCTTC. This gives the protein CSATASGGYNEQFF.